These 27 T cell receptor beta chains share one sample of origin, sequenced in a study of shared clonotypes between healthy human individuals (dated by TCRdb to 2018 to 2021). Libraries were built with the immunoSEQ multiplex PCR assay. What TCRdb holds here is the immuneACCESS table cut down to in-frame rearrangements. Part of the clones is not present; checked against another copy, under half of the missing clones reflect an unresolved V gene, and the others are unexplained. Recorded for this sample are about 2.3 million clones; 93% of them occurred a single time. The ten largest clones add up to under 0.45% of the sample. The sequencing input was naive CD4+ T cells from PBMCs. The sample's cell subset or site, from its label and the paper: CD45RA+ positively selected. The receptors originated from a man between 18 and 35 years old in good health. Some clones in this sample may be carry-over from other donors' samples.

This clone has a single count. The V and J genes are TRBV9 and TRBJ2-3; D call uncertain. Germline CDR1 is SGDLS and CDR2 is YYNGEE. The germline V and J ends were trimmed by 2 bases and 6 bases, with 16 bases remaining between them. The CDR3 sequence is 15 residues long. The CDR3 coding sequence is TGTGCCAGCAGCGTTGAATCCACCCGGCCGGATACGCAGTATTTT. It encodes CASSVESTRPDTQYF. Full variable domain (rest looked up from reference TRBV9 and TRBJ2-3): DSGVTQTPKHLITATGQRVTLRCSPRSGDLSVYWYQQSLDQGLQFLIQYYNGEERAKGNILERFSAQQFPDLHSELNLSSLELGDSALYFCASSVESTRPDTQYFGPGTRLTVL.

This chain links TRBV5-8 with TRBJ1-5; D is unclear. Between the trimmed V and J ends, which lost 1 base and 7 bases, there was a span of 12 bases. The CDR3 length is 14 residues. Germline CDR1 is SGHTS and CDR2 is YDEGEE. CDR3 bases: TGTGCCAGCAGCTTGTTGAGGGCAAGGCAGCCCCAGCATTTT. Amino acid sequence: CASSLLRARQPQHF.

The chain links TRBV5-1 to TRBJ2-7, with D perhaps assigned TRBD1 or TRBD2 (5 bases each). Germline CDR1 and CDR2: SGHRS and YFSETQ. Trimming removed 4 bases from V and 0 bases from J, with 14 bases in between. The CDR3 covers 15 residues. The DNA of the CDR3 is TGCGCCAGCAGCCCCCGGGACCGGTCCTCCTACGAGCAGTACTTC. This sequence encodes CASSPRDRSSYEQYF.

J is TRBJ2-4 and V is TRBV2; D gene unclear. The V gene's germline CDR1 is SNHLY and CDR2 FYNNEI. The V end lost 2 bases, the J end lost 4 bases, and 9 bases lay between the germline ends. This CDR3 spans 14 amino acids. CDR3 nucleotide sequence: TGTGCCAGCAGTGAACGGACGGCGAAAAACATTCAGTACTTC. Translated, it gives CASSERTAKNIQYF.

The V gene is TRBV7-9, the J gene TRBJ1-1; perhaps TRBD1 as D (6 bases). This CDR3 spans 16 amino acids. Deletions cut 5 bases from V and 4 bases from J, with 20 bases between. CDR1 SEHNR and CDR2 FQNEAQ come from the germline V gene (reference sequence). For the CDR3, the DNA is TGTGCCAGCAGCCCCAGGTGGGGGGGGCGGGGCACTGAAGCTTTCTTT. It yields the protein CASSPRWGGRGTEAFF. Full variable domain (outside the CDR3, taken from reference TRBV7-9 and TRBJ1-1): DTGVSQNPRHKITKRGQNVTFRCDPISEHNRLYWYRQTLGQGPEFLTYFQNEAQLEKSRLLSDRFSAERPKGSFSTLEIQRTEQGDSAMYLCASSPRWGGRGTEAFFGQGTRLTVV.

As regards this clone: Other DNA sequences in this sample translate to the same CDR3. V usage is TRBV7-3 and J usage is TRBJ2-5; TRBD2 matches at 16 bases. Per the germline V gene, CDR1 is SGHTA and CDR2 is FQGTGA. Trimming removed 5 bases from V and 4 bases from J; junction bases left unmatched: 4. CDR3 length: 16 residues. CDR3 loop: CASSPGTSGRGETQYF. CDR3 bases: TGTGCCAGCAGCCCCGGGACTAGCGGGAGGGGAGAGACCCAGTACTTC.

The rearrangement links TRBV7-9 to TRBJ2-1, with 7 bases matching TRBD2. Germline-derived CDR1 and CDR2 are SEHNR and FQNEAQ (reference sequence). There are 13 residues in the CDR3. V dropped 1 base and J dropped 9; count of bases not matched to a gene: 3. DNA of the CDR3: TGTGCCAGCAGCTTAGGGGAGGGTATTGAGCAGTTCTTC. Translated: CASSLGEGIEQFF.

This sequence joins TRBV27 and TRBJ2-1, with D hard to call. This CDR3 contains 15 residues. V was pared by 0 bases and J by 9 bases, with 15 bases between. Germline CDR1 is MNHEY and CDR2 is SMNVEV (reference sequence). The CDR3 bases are TGTGCCAGCAGTTTATCGGCCACAATAGCTGGTGAGCAGTTCTTC. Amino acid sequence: CASSLSATIAGEQFF.

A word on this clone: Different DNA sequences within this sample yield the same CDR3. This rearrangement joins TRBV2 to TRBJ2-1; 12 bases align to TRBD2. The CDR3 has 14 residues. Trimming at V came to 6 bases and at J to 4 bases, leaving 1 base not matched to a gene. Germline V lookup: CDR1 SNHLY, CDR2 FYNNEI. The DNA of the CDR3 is TGTGCCAGCAGAGGACTAGCGGGATACAATGAGCAGTTCTTC. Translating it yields CASRGLAGYNEQFF.

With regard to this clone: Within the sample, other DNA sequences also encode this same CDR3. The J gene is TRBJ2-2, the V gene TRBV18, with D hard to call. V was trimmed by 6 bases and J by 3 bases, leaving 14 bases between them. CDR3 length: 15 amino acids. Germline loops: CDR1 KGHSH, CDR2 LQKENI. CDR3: CASSPRQVDTGELFF. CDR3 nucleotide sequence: TGTGCCAGCTCCCCCCGGCAGGTAGACACCGGGGAGCTGTTTTTT.

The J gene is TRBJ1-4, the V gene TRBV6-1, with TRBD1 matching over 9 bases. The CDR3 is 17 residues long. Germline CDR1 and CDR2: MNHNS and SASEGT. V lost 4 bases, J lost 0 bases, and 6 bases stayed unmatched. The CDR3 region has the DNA TGTGCCAGCAGTGTTGCCGGGACAGGGACAACTAATGAAAAACTGTTTTTT. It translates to CASSVAGTGTTNEKLFF.

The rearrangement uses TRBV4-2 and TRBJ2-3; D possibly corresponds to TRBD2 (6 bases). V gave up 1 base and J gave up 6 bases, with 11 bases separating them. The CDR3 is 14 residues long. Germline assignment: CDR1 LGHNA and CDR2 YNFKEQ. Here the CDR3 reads CASSQGGVSDTQYF. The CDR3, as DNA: TGTGCCAGCAGCCAAGGGGGGGTATCGGATACGCAGTATTTT.

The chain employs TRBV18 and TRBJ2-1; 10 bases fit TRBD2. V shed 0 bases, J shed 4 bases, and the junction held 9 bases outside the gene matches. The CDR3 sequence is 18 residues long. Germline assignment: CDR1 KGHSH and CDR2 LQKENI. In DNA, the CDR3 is TGTGCCAGCTCACCACCGAGGGCTAGCGGGAGAACTTACAATGAGCAGTTCTTC. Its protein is CASSPPRASGRTYNEQFF.

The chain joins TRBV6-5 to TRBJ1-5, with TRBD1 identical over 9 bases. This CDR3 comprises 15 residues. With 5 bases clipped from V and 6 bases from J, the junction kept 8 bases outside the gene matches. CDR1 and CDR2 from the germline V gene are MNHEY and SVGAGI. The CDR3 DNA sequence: TGTGCCAGCAGTCGAAACAGGGGGCCTGGTCAGCCCCAGCATTTT. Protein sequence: CASSRNRGPGQPQHF.

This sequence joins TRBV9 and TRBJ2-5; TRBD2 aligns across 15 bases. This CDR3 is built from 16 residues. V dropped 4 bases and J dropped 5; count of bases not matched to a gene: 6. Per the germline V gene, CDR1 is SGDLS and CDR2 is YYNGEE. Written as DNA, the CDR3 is TGTGCCAGCAGCTCGGGACTAGCGGGAGGTGGTGAGACCCAGTACTTC. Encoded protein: CASSSGLAGGGETQYF.

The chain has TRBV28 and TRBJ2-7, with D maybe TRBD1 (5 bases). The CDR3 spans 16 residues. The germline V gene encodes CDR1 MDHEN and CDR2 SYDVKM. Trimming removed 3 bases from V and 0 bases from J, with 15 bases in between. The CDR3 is CASSFRWQTVSYEQYF. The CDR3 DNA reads TGTGCCAGCAGTTTTCGGTGGCAGACAGTCTCCTACGAGCAGTACTTC.

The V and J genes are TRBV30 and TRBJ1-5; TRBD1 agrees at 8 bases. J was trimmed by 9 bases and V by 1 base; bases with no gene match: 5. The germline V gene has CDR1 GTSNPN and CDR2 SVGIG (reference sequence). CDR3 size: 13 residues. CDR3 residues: CAWSGDRIPPQHF. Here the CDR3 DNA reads TGTGCCTGGAGTGGGGACAGGATCCCGCCCCAGCATTTT.

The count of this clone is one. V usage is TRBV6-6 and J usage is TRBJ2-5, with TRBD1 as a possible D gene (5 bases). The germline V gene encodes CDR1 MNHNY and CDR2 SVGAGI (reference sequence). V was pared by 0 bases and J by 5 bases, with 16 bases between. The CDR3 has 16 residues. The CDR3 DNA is TGTGCCAGCAGTTACTCGAAGTCATGGGGCATCGAGACCCAGTACTTC. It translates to CASSYSKSWGIETQYF.

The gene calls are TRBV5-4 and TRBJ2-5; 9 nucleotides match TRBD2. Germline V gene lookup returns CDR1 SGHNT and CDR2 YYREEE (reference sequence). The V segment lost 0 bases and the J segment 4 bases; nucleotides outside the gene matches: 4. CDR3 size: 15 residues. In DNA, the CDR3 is TGTGCCAGCAGCTTGGGGCGGGAGGGCCGAGAGACCCAGTACTTC. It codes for CASSLGREGRETQYF.

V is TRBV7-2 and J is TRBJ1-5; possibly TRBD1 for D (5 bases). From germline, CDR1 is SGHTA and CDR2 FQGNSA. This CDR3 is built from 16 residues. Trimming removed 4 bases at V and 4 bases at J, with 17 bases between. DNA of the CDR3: TGTGCCAGCAGCTCATCGGGACCGATCATAAATCAGCCCCAGCATTTT. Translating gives CASSSSGPIINQPQHF.

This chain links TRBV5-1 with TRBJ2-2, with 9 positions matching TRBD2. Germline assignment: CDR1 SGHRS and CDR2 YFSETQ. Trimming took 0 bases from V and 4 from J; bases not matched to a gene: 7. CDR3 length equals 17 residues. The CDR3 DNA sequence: TGCGCCAGCAGCTTGGGTCGCGGGAGGGCCACCACCGGGGAGCTGTTTTTT. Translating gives CASSLGRGRATTGELFF.

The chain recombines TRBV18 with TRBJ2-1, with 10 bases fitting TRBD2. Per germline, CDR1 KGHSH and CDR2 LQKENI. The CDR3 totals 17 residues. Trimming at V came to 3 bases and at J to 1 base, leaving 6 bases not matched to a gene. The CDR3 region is CASSPLASGGSYNEQFF. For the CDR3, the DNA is TGTGCCAGCTCACCTCTCGCTAGCGGGGGATCCTACAATGAGCAGTTCTTC.

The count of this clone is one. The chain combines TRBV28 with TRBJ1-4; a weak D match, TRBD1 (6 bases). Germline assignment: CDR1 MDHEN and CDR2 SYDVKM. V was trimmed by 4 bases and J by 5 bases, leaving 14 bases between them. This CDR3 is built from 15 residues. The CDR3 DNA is TGTGCCAGCAGTTCCGCCCCAGGGACAAATGAAAAACTGTTTTTT. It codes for CASSSAPGTNEKLFF.

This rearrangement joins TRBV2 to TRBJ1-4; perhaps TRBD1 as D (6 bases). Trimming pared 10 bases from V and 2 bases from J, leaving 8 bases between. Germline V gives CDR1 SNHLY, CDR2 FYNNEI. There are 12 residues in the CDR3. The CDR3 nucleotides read TGTGCCACAGGGGTGACTAATGAAAAACTGTTTTTT. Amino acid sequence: CATGVTNEKLFF.

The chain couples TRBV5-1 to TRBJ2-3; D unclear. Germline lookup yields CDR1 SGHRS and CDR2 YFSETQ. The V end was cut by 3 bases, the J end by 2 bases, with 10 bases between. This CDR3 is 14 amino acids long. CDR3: CASSWELPTDTQYF. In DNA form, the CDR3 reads TGCGCCAGCAGCTGGGAACTCCCCACAGATACGCAGTATTTT.

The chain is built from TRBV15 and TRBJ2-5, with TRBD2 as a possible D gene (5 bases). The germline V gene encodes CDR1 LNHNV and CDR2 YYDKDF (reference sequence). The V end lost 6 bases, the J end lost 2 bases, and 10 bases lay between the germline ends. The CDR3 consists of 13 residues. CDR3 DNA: TGTGCCACCAGGGTAGACTATCAAGAGACCCAGTACTTC. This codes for CATRVDYQETQYF. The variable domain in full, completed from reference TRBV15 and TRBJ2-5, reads DAMVIQNPRYQVTQFGKPVTLSCSQTLNHNVMYWYQQKSSQAPKLLFHYYDKDFNNEADTPDNFQSRRPNTSFCFLDIRSPGLGDTAMYLCATRVDYQETQYFGPGTRLLVL.

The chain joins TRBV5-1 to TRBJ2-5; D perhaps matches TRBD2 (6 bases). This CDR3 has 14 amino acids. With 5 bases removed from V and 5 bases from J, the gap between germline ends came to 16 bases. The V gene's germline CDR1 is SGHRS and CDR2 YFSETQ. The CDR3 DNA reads TGCGCCAGCAGTAACCGGGGGAGCCAGGAGACCCAGTACTTC. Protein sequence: CASSNRGSQETQYF.